This T cell receptor beta chain comes out of a study of T cell repertoires in cytomegalovirus infection. Study-wide background: CMV infection together with matching HLA type was indicated by public TCR beta signatures.

The CDR3 extends over 13 amino acids. Germline V CDR1 and CDR2: SQVTM, ANQGSEA. The V gene lost 4 bases and the J gene lost 6 bases, with 15 bases spanning the gap. Only a few counts were recorded for this clonotype. The antigen is undetermined. Study results and caveats: Carriers of CMV plus the relevant HLA were identified by cumulative public TCR beta family frequency.

From the reads, TCRdb called clonotypes with MiXCR, one entry per CDR3 protein. The sample holds some 160,000 distinct CDR3 sequences, approximately 17% seen once. The rearrangement joins TRBV29-1 to TRBJ1-1, with no clear D. Sequences were obtained from CD8+ T cells from PBMCs. This receptor was identified in a human donor in good health (CMV status not recorded). Some clones in this sample may be carry-over from other donors' samples. The CDR3 reads CSVGLVKGSEAFF. CDR3 DNA: TGCAGCGTTGGACTGGTGAAGGGCTCTGAAGCTTTCTTT.